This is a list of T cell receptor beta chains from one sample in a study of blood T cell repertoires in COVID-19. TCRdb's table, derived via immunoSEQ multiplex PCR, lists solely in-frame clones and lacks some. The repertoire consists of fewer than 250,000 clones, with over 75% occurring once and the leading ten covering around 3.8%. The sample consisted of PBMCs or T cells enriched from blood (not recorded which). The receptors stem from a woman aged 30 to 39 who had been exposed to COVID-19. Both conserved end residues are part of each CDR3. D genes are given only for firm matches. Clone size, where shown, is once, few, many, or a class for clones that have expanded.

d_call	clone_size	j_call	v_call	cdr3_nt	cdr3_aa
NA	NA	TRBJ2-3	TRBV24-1	TGTGCCACCAGTGAGCCCGGAGGTTCTAGCACAGATACGCAGTATTTT	CATSEPGGSSTDTQYF
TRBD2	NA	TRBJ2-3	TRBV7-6	TGTGCCAGCAGCTCTCTACGGGAGGGCCCCCCAGATACGCAGTATTTT	CASSSLREGPPDTQYF
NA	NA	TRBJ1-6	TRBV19	TGTGCCAGTAGTATCGGCAGGGTTATCACCAGCAGATCACCCCTCCACTTT	CASSIGRVITSRSPLHF
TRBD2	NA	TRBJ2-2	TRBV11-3	TGTGCCAGCAGCCAAGAAAAGATTCTAGCGGGAGGTTCCGGGGAGCTGTTTTTT	CASSQEKILAGGSGELFF
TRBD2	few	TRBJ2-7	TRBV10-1	TGCGCCAGCAGTGTGGGGCCGGGACTAGCACCCTACGAGCAGTACTTC	CASSVGPGLAPYEQYF
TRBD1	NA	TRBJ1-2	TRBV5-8	TGTGCCAGCAGCCATTCCGGGACAGGGCGATTGGATTCCTATGGCTACACCTTC	CASSHSGTGRLDSYGYTF
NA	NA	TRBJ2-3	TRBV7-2	TGTGCCAGCAGCTTCGCCACTGTTGGCACAGATACGCAGTATTTT	CASSFATVGTDTQYF
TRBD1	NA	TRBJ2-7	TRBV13	TGTGCCAGCAGCCACTCCGGGACAGGGTCCTACGAGCAGTACTTC	CASSHSGTGSYEQYF
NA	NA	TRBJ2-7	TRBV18	TGTGCCAGCTCACCACCGCCCTACAGCTCCTACGAGCAGTACTTC	CASSPPPYSSYEQYF
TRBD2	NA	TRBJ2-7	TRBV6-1	TGTGCCAGCAGTGAAGGAACGACTAGCGGGTTCTACGAGCAGTACTTC	CASSEGTTSGFYEQYF
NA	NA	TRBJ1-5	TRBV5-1	TGCGCCAGCAGCTTGGGGACCGGGGGCAATCAGCCCCAGCATTTT	CASSLGTGGNQPQHF
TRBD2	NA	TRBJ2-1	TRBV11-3	TGTGCCAGCAGCCCCCGGACTAGCGGGAGGGGCGGCAATGAGCAGTTCTTC	CASSPRTSGRGGNEQFF
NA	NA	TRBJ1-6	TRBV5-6	TGTGCCAGCAGCTCGACAGGAAAGAATTCACCCCTCCACTTT	CASSSTGKNSPLHF
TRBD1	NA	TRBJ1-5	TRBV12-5	TGTGCTAGTGGCTCGGACAGGAGGCCCTATAGCAATCAGCCCCAGCATTTT	CASGSDRRPYSNQPQHF
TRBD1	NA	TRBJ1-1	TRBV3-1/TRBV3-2	TGTGCCAGCAGCCAAGAAGCCGGGACAGGGAACACTGAAGCTTTCTTT	CASSQEAGTGNTEAFF
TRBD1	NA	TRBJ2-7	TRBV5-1	TGCGCCAGCAGCCCGACAGGGGGCCAGTACGAGCAGTACTTC	CASSPTGGQYEQYF
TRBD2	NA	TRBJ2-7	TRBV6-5	TGTGCCAGCAGTTCCCCGGGAGGTTCCTACGAGCAGTACTTC	CASSSPGGSYEQYF
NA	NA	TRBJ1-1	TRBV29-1	TGCAGCGTTGTTCCCCATAACACTGAAGCTTTCTTT	CSVVPHNTEAFF
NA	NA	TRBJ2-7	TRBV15	TGTGCCACCAGCAGAGCCAGGGGCACCTACGAGCAGTACTTC	CATSRARGTYEQYF
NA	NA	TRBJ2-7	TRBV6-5	TGTGCCAGCAGTTACTGGGGCCGGTCTCAAGAGCAGTACTTC	CASSYWGRSQEQYF
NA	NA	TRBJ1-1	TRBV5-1	TGCGCCAGCAGCTTGTTTCAGGGAATGAACACTGAAGCTTTCTTT	CASSLFQGMNTEAFF
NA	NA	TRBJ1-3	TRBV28	TGTGCCAGCAGTTTCGCCCTGGGGCAGTCTGGAAACACCATATATTTT	CASSFALGQSGNTIYF
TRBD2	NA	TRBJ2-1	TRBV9	TGTGCCAGCAGCTACGGGGGGACTAGCGGAAACGAGCAGTTCTTC	CASSYGGTSGNEQFF